This passage covers 17 T cell receptor beta chains from one sample sequenced in a study of blood T cell repertoires in COVID-19. Profiled with immunoSEQ multiplex PCR; TCRdb holds only in-frame clones, not every one. The data show 20,000 to 30,000 clones, 70% to 90% seen once. The material sequenced was peripheral blood. These receptors were collected from a woman older than 75 with acute or convalescent COVID-19.

This chain joins TRBV7-2 and TRBJ2-2, with 7 bases identical to TRBD1. Germline V CDR1 and CDR2: SGHTA, FQGNSA. J was trimmed by 10 bases and V by 1 base; bases with no gene match: 12. The CDR3 runs to 16 residues. The CDR3 DNA follows: TGTGCCAGCAGCTTAGAGGGGGCGCTAAGATCAGTGGAGCTGTTTTTT. Protein product: CASSLEGALRSVELFF.

V gene TRBV11-2 combines with J gene TRBJ1-3, with TRBD1 identical over 9 bases. J gave up 6 bases and V 6 bases, and 6 bases lay outside the gene matches. The CDR3 is made up of 14 amino acids. CDR1 SGHAT and CDR2 FQNNGV come from the germline V gene. The CDR3: CASSIGTGKNTIYF. Written as DNA, the CDR3 is TGTGCCAGCAGTATCGGGACAGGGAAAAACACCATATATTTT. Using reference TRBV11-2 and TRBJ1-3 for the parts outside the CDR3, the full variable domain is EAGVAQSPRYKIIEKRQSVAFWCNPISGHATLYWYQQILGQGPKLLIQFQNNGVVDDSQLPKDRFSAERLKGVDSTLKIQPAKLEDSAVYLCASSIGTGKNTIYFGEGSWLTVV.

The rearrangement joins TRBV19 to TRBJ2-1; TRBD2 matches at 9 bases. V lost 7 bases and J lost 4; bases outside the gene matches: 11. Germline CDR1 LNHDA, CDR2 SQIVND (reference sequence). The CDR3 totals 16 residues. The CDR3 nucleotides read TGTGCCAGTACTTCCTCCGGGACTAGCACGTACAATGAGCAGTTCTTC. This sequence encodes CASTSSGTSTYNEQFF.

This clone was seen more than once but under ten times. V and J are TRBV7-9 and TRBJ1-2; the match to TRBD1 covers 7 bases. CDR1 SEHNR and CDR2 FQNEAQ come from the germline V gene (reference sequence). The CDR3 spans 13 residues. J gave up 14 bases and V 1 base, and 10 bases lay outside the gene matches. Here the CDR3 reads CASSLEGRTGGTF. Here the CDR3 DNA reads TGTGCCAGCAGCTTAGAAGGGAGGACAGGCGGAACCTTC.

The chain uses TRBV7-2 and TRBJ1-5; the match to TRBD1 covers 7 bases. Trimming cost V 1 base and J 3 bases; bases outside gene matches: 6. In germline, CDR1 is SGHTA, CDR2 FQGNSA. CDR3 size: 16 residues. In DNA form, the CDR3 reads TGTGCCAGCAGCTTAGTTGGGACAGAACTCAATCAGCCCCAGCATTTT. This encodes CASSLVGTELNQPQHF.

V is TRBV6-2 or TRBV6-3 and J is TRBJ2-7; no firm D call. This CDR3 spans 13 amino acids. The germline V and J ends were trimmed by 4 bases and 2 bases, with 9 bases remaining between them. Germline CDR1 is MNHEY and CDR2 is SVGEGT. The CDR3 DNA is TGTGCCAGCAGTTTGGCCCGAACCTACGAGCAGTACTTC. Translated, it gives CASSLARTYEQYF.

The chain combines TRBV7-2 with TRBJ1-2, with D perhaps matching TRBD1 (5 bases). Trimming stripped 2 bases from V and 6 bases from J, with 16 bases between. The CDR3 runs 15 residues. Germline CDR1 is SGHTA and CDR2 is FQGNSA. The CDR3: CASSLYGGRADGYTF. The CDR3 DNA follows: TGTGCCAGCAGCTTATACGGCGGCAGGGCGGATGGCTACACCTTC.

This sequence joins TRBV7-6 and TRBJ1-1, with a tentative D call TRBD1 (6 bases). The CDR3 is 16 residues long. Germline V lookup: CDR1 SGHVS, CDR2 FNYEAQ. The V gene lost 7 bases and the J gene lost 0 bases, with 18 bases spanning the gap. The CDR3 spells CASTPELQGLNTEAFF. CDR3 DNA sequence: TGTGCCAGCACCCCCGAGTTGCAGGGGTTGAACACTGAAGCTTTCTTT.

Within the sample, this clone is medium-sized (0.01 to 0.1%). The chain is built from TRBV11-2 and TRBJ2-1, with D possibly being TRBD2 (6 bases). This CDR3 region has 17 residues. Germline V gene lookup returns CDR1 SGHAT and CDR2 FQNNGV. Trimming took off 1 base at V and 0 bases at J, with 13 bases between the two ends. The CDR3 region is CASSLAWGLSSYNEQFF. Written as DNA, the CDR3 is TGTGCCAGCAGCTTAGCGTGGGGACTGAGCTCCTACAATGAGCAGTTCTTC.

Of note for this clone: Other DNA sequences in this sample translate to the same CDR3. This chain connects TRBV7-2 to TRBJ1-2, with 11 nucleotides matching TRBD1. V shed 5 bases and J 5 bases; nucleotides not matched to a gene: 4. The CDR3 is 14 residues long. Germline values: CDR1 SGHTA, CDR2 FQGNSA. The CDR3 loop is CASSPGQGGYGYTF. The DNA for the CDR3 is TGTGCCAGCAGCCCGGGACAGGGGGGTTATGGCTACACCTTC.

The CDR3, as DNA: TGTGCCAGCAGCTTAGATCAGGAGACCCAGTACTTC. Translated: CASSLDQETQYF. The V and J genes are TRBV7-8 and TRBJ2-5; D ambiguous. The V gene's germline CDR1 is SGHVS and CDR2 FQNEAQ. V gave up 1 base and J gave up 5 bases, with 5 bases separating them. The CDR3 has 12 residues.

V and J are TRBV6-1 and TRBJ2-2; D is perhaps TRBD2 (5 bases). Germline-derived CDR1 and CDR2 are MNHNS and SASEGT. V lost 2 bases to trimming and J lost 6 bases, with 16 bases between them. The CDR3 loop spans 16 amino acids. For the CDR3, the DNA is TGTGCCAGCAGTGAAATAAGAGGGAACGACGCCGGGGAGCTGTTTTTT. Amino acid sequence: CASSEIRGNDAGELFF.

The V and J genes are TRBV3-1 (or the pseudogene TRBV3-2) and TRBJ2-1, with a weak D call TRBD1 (5 bases). CDR3 length: 14 amino acids. Trimming shortened V by 1 base and J by 9 bases, and 13 bases separated the two germline ends. CDR1 and CDR2 (germline): LGHDT, YNNKEL (reference sequence). The CDR3: CASSQGRTRAEQFF. DNA for the CDR3: TGTGCCAGCAGCCAAGGGCGGACAAGGGCTGAGCAGTTCTTC.

This chain links TRBV28 with TRBJ1-1, with 9 bases that match TRBD1. With 4 bases clipped from V and 0 bases from J, the junction kept 3 bases outside the gene matches. The CDR3 is 15 amino acids. CDR1 is MDHEN, CDR2 SYDVKM, per germline. The CDR3 loop reads CASSSGQGMNTEAFF. CDR3 sequence (DNA): TGTGCCAGCAGTTCGGGACAGGGTATGAACACTGAAGCTTTCTTT.

V gene TRBV7-9 combines with J gene TRBJ1-2, with 8 bases fitting TRBD1. Unmatched junction bases numbered 8, after V lost 5 bases and J lost 3 bases. Per the germline V gene, CDR1 is SEHNR and CDR2 is FQNEAQ (reference sequence). CDR3 length equals 15 residues. The CDR3 is CASSHDRGRDYGYTF. As DNA, the CDR3 is TGTGCCAGCAGCCACGACAGGGGACGAGACTATGGCTACACCTTC.

The chain couples TRBV2 to TRBJ1-1; D is uncertain. Germline CDR1 reads SNHLY; CDR2 reads FYNNEI. The CDR3 contains 16 residues. Trimming removed 6 bases at V and 4 bases at J, with 21 bases between. CDR3 sequence (DNA): TGTGCCAGCAGCCAAAACTATGATGGTTGGAGCACTGAAGCTTTCTTT. It specifies CASSQNYDGWSTEAFF.

CDR3 sequence: CATRTDGGAFF. The CDR3 nucleotides are TGTGCCACCAGAACCGACGGGGGAGCTTTCTTT. V is TRBV24-1 and J is TRBJ1-1; D may be TRBD1 (5 bases). CDR1 and CDR2 (germline): KGHDR, SFDVKD. CDR3 length: 11 amino acids. V was pared by 7 bases and J by 10 bases, with 12 bases between.